One and the same sample provided the 23 T cell receptor beta chains below, sequenced in a study of low-dose radiotherapy and immunotherapy resistance in tumors. Primers targeting TRAV and TRBV primed first-strand cDNA, covering alpha and beta chains. TCR amplification used 20 PCR cycles, a constant-region primer and a V-primer adapter. TCRdb redid the calling of the reads with MiXCR, one entry per CDR3 protein. In the table there are tens of thousands of distinct CDR3 sequences, 9.4% of which are singletons. Time point described: before trial treatment. The material sequenced was PBMCs, taken before treatment. The receptors stem from a male donor with prostate cancer.

This clonotype was found many times. This chain links TRBV29-1 with TRBJ1-5, with a weak D call TRBD1 (5 bases). Trimming removed 5 bases at V and 6 bases at J, with 14 bases between. Germline CDR1 reads SQVTM; CDR2 reads ANQGSEA. The CDR3 contains 13 residues. The CDR3 DNA reads TGCAGCGTTCGGGAAGGGGTCAGTCAGCCCCAGCATTTT. Translation: CSVREGVSQPQHF. Using reference TRBV29-1 and TRBJ1-5 for the parts outside the CDR3, the full variable domain is SAVISQKPSRDICQRGTSLTIQCQVDSQVTMMFWYRQQPGQSLTLIATANQGSEATYESGFVIDKFPISRPNLTFSTLTVSNMSPEDSSIYLCSVREGVSQPQHFGDGTRLSIL.

This clonotype showed up many times. This chain joins TRBV14 and TRBJ2-1, with D hard to call. V was cut by 0 bases and J by 3 bases, with 18 bases left in between. This CDR3 has 18 amino acids. The V gene's germline CDR1 is SGHDN and CDR2 FVKESK. CDR3 protein: CASSQDGLAARVYNEQFF. CDR3 DNA sequence: TGTGCCAGCAGCCAAGATGGTCTGGCAGCACGCGTCTACAATGAGCAGTTCTTC.

Ten or more counts support this clonotype. The chain carries TRBV5-1 and TRBJ2-4; 8 nucleotides agree with TRBD1. The CDR3 length is 19 residues. Germline CDR1 is SGHRS and CDR2 is YFSETQ. Losses at the gene ends were 2 bases for V and 0 bases for J; bases not matched to a gene: 13. The CDR3 DNA reads as TGCGCCAGCAGCTTCTACCCAGGGGGCGCGGAGTTAGCCAAAAACATTCAGTACTTC. Residues: CASSFYPGGAELAKNIQYF. Drawing the rest from reference TRBV5-1 and TRBJ2-4, the complete variable domain is KAGVTQTPRYLIKTRGQQVTLSCSPISGHRSVSWYQQTPGQGLQFLFEYFSETQRNKGNFPGRFSGRQFSNSRSEMNVSTLELGDSALYLCASSFYPGGAELAKNIQYFGAGTRLSVL.

This clonotype was counted many times. The V and J genes are TRBV5-1 and TRBJ2-7; 7 bases are a match to TRBD2. With V trimmed by 1 base and J by 2 bases, 3 bases remained unmatched. Germline CDR1 and CDR2: SGHRS and YFSETQ. This CDR3 comprises 14 residues. The CDR3 spells CASSLHLAAYEQYF. DNA for the CDR3: TGCGCCAGCAGCTTGCATCTAGCGGCCTACGAGCAGTACTTC.

This clonotype was recorded many times. V and J are TRBV20-1 and TRBJ2-7, with TRBD2 as a possible D gene (6 bases). The germline gives CDR1 DFQATT, CDR2 SNEGSKA (reference sequence). The CDR3 totals 14 residues. Trimming shortened V by 4 bases and J by 0 bases, and 13 bases separated the two germline ends. CDR3: CSATLLGGSYEQYF. The CDR3 DNA sequence: TGCAGTGCTACACTGCTCGGGGGCTCCTACGAGCAGTACTTC.

This clonotype was picked up many times. J is TRBJ1-1 and V is TRBV30, with D tentatively TRBD1 (5 bases). This CDR3 has 13 amino acids. V was cut by 2 bases and J by 1 base, with 8 bases left in between. Per germline, CDR1 GTSNPN and CDR2 SVGIG (reference sequence). The CDR3 loop is CAWSKGTNTEAFF. As DNA, the CDR3 is TGTGCCTGGAGTAAAGGGACGAACACTGAAGCTTTCTTT.

Many counts were recorded for this clonotype. The rearrangement uses TRBV28 and TRBJ2-5, with D possibly TRBD2 on 7 matching bases. Trimming stripped 7 bases from V and 5 bases from J, with 14 bases between. This CDR3 is 13 amino acids long. Germline CDR1 and CDR2: MDHEN and SYDVKM. The CDR3: CASTRGGGETQYF. The CDR3 coding sequence is TGTGCCAGCACCAGAGGGGGGGGGGAGACCCAGTACTTC.

This clonotype was counted ten times or more. The V gene is TRBV4-3, the J gene TRBJ2-6, with D unclear. The CDR3 loop spans 16 amino acids. Between the trimmed V and J ends, which lost 0 bases and 0 bases, there was a span of 6 bases. Germline loops: CDR1 LGHNA, CDR2 YSLEER. The CDR3 DNA reads TGCGCCAGCAGCCAAGATCTACTCTCTGGGGCCAACGTCCTGACTTTC. This sequence encodes CASSQDLLSGANVLTF.

In the case of this clonotype: Given a far larger clone just one base away, this is likely a sequencing read error. The V gene is TRBV5-7, the J gene TRBJ2-7; D perhaps matches TRBD2 (7 bases). TRBV5-7 falls under the ORF class, with uncertain function. There are 11 residues in the CDR3. CDR3 region: CAGSSGGRQYF. The CDR3 DNA reads TGTGCCGGCAGTTCCGGGGGGCGGCAGTACTTC.

This clonotype was counted at least ten times. The chain recombines TRBV12-3 or TRBV12-4 with TRBJ1-5; D remains ambiguous. The CDR3 sequence is 13 residues long. V lost 2 bases and J 4 bases, leaving 6 bases between the germline ends. This CDR3 reads CASSLMGNQPQHF. In nucleotides, the CDR3 is TGTGCCAGCAGTTTAATGGGAAATCAGCCCCAGCATTTT.

This clonotype was found many times. The CDR3 region is CASSYLGGTQYF. For the CDR3, the DNA is TGTGCCAGCAGTTACCTGGGGGGTACGCAGTATTTT. This chain links TRBV6-6 with TRBJ2-3, with a weak D call TRBD2 (6 bases). The CDR3 length is 12 residues. Germline CDR1 MNHNY, CDR2 SVGAGI (reference sequence). The germline V and J ends were trimmed by 2 bases and 8 bases, with 8 bases remaining between them.

In this sample, this clonotype turned up many times. This chain connects TRBV7-2 to TRBJ2-5, with D perhaps assigned TRBD1 or TRBD2 (6 bases each). This CDR3 has 15 amino acids. The germline gives CDR1 SGHTA, CDR2 FQGNSA. V lost 1 base to trimming and J lost 7 bases, with 16 bases between them. The CDR3 spells CASSLDSGRGGTQYF. The CDR3 DNA reads TGTGCCAGCAGCTTAGATAGCGGCAGAGGGGGGACCCAGTACTTC.

The sample holds many counts of this clonotype. Compared with germline, one end of the junction differs, possibly owing to a read error. V usage is TRBV7-2 and J usage is TRBJ2-7; 10 bases align to TRBD2. From germline, CDR1 is SGHTA and CDR2 FQGNSA. The length of the CDR3 is 14 residues. CDR3 sequence reads: CASSRTSGSYEQYF. For the CDR3, the DNA is TGCGCCAGCAGCCGGACTAGCGGCTCCTACGAGCAGTACTTC.

The rearrangement uses TRBV5-6 and TRBJ2-5, with D perhaps matching TRBD1 or TRBD2 (5 bases each). V lost 7 bases to trimming and J lost 5 bases, with 21 bases between them. CDR3 size: 15 residues. Germline CDR1 SGHDT, CDR2 YYEEEE. The CDR3 is CASHGRARGRETQYF. CDR3 DNA sequence: TGTGCCAGCCATGGGAGAGCAAGGGGCCGGGAGACCCAGTACTTC.

There are many counts of this clonotype. The chain joins TRBV28 to TRBJ2-7, with TRBD2 identical over 7 bases. The CDR3 covers 16 residues. From germline, CDR1 is MDHEN and CDR2 SYDVKM. J lost 0 bases, V lost 6 bases, and 11 bases had no gene match. The CDR3 DNA follows: TGTGCCAGCAGCGGGATAAGGCGGGAGTTCTCCTACGAGCAGTACTTC. Residues: CASSGIRREFSYEQYF.

This clonotype appeared many times. The chain employs TRBV9 and TRBJ2-7; 12 bases agree with TRBD1. The CDR3 extends over 15 amino acids. Germline-derived CDR1 and CDR2 are SGDLS and YYNGEE. Losses at the gene ends were 3 bases for V and 5 bases for J; bases not matched to a gene: 6. CDR3 nucleotides: TGTGCCAGCAGCGAGGGACAGGGGGCGTCCCACGAGCAGTACTTC. It translates to CASSEGQGASHEQYF.

This clonotype was recorded many times. The V call is TRBV3-1, the J call TRBJ2-1; 7 bases match TRBD1. V lost 0 bases and J lost 12; bases outside the gene matches: 11. Germline CDR1 reads LGHDT; CDR2 reads YNNKEL (reference sequence). This CDR3 spans 15 amino acids. The CDR3 sequence is CASSQDQAGGRVQFF. The CDR3 nucleotides read TGTGCCAGCAGCCAAGATCAAGCAGGGGGAAGGGTGCAGTTCTTC.

A few counts support this clonotype. This sequence joins TRBV19 and TRBJ2-7; no clear D gene. Germline assignment: CDR1 LNHDA and CDR2 SQIVND (reference sequence). V lost 6 bases and J 0 bases, leaving 12 bases between the germline ends. The CDR3 totals 14 residues. CDR3 nucleotide sequence: TGTGCCAGTAGGGAAGAGGCTAGCTCCTACGAGCAGTACTTC. It translates to CASREEASSYEQYF.

The table lists this clonotype with many counts. This rearrangement joins TRBV10-3 to TRBJ2-3, with 7 bases lining up with TRBD1. This CDR3 is 16 amino acids long. The trim removed 5 bases at V and 1 base at J, leaving 9 bases unmatched. Germline V lookup: CDR1 ENHRY, CDR2 SYGVKD. DNA of the CDR3: TGTGCCATCAGTCCCCCTGTCGGGACAGGCACAGATACGCAGTATTTT. Translated: CAISPPVGTGTDTQYF.

This clonotype was picked up many times. The rearrangement uses TRBV5-1 and TRBJ1-3, with D tentatively TRBD1 (6 bases). The germline V and J ends were trimmed by 7 bases and 3 bases, with 11 bases remaining between them. There are 13 residues in the CDR3. CDR1 is SGHRS, CDR2 YFSETQ, per germline. This CDR3 reads CASSTGSGNTIYF. The CDR3 DNA reads as TGCGCCAGCTCCACAGGGAGTGGAAACACCATATATTTT. Using reference TRBV5-1 and TRBJ1-3 for the parts outside the CDR3, the full variable domain is KAGVTQTPRYLIKTRGQQVTLSCSPISGHRSVSWYQQTPGQGLQFLFEYFSETQRNKGNFPGRFSGRQFSNSRSEMNVSTLELGDSALYLCASSTGSGNTIYFGEGSWLTVV.

On this clonotype: The junction differs from germline at one of its ends, possibly a read error. The chain has TRBV28 and TRBJ2-1; TRBD2 matches at 7 bases. CDR3 length equals 15 residues. In germline, CDR1 is MDHEN, CDR2 SYDVKM. The CDR3 loop is CASNGRGSSHNEQFF. For the CDR3, the DNA is TGTGCCAGTAACGGGCGCGGGAGCTCCCACAATGAGCAGTTCTTC.

This clonotype showed up many times. The chain links TRBV29-1 to TRBJ2-2; D is ambiguous. The ends were cut back, 4 bases at V and 6 bases at J, with 24 bases in the middle. This CDR3 has 17 amino acids. Per the germline V gene, CDR1 is SQVTM and CDR2 is ANQGSEA. The CDR3 sequence is CSVVITATGFYPGELFF. As DNA, the CDR3 is TGCAGCGTTGTTATTACCGCTACCGGGTTCTATCCCGGGGAGCTGTTTTTT.

As for this clonotype: A far larger clone is one nucleotide away, so this likely arose from a read error. The genes are TRBV12-3 or TRBV12-4 and TRBJ2-1, with 9 bases fitting TRBD1. The J segment lost 10 bases and the V segment lost 6 bases, leaving 7 bases of the junction unmatched. This CDR3 has 13 residues. CDR3 region: CASRIQGAYEQFF. The CDR3 region has the DNA TGTGCCAGCAGAATACAGGGGGCCTACGAGCAGTTCTTC.